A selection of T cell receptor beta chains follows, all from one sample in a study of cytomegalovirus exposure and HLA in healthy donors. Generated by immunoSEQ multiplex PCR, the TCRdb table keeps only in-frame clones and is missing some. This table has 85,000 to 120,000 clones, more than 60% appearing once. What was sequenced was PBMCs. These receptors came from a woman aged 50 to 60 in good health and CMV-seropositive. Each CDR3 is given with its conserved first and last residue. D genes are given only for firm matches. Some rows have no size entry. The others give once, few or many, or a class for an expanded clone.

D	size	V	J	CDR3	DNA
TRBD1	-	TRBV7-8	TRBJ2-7	CASTIIAGTGSYEQYF	TGTGCCAGCACCATTATCGCCGGGACAGGGTCCTACGAGCAGTACTTC
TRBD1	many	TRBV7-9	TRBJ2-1	CASSSPGQAYNEQFF	TGTGCCAGCAGCTCGCCGGGACAGGCCTACAATGAGCAGTTCTTC
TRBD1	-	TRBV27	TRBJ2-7	CASSLGTGSYEQYF	TGTGCCAGCAGTTTAGGGACAGGGTCGTACGAGCAGTACTTC
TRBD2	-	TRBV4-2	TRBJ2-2	CASSPYRGREAGELFF	TGTGCCAGCAGCCCGTACCGAGGACGGGAGGCCGGGGAGCTGTTTTTT
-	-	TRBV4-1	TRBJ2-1	CASSQDPLAMRPYNEQFF	TGCGCCAGCAGCCAAGATCCCCTAGCGATGCGCCCCTACAATGAGCAGTTCTTC
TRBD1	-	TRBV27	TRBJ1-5	CASSTQGLDQPQHF	TGTGCCAGCAGTACACAGGGGCTTGATCAGCCCCAGCATTTT
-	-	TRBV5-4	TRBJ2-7	CASRANNDISYEQYF	TGTGCCAGCAGGGCCAACAATGACATCTCCTACGAGCAGTACTTC
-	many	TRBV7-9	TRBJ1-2	CASSQAVSGDYGYTF	TGTGCCAGCAGCCAAGCTGTGTCAGGGGACTATGGCTACACCTTC
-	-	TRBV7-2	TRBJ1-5	CASSLRGGRGQPQHF	TGTGCCAGCAGCTTAAGGGGGGGCAGGGGTCAGCCCCAGCATTTT
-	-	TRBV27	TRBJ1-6	CASSLADRNSPLHF	TGTGCCAGCAGTTTAGCGGACAGAAATTCACCCCTCCACTTT
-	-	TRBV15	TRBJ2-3	CAASRDVGGDTQYF	TGTGCCGCCAGCAGAGATGTGGGGGGAGATACGCAGTATTTT
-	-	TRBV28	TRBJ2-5	CASNSGGSLKTQYF	TGTGCCAGCAATTCCGGGGGAAGTCTGAAGACCCAGTACTTC
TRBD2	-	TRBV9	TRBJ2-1	CASSDRVGEGLIGGNEQFF	TGTGCCAGCAGCGATCGAGTCGGGGAGGGGCTGATTGGGGGCAATGAGCAGTTCTTC
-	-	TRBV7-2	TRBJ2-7	CASSLGPSLGEQYF	TGTGCCAGCAGCTTGGGGCCGAGCCTGGGCGAGCAGTACTTC
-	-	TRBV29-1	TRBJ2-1	CSVEEASYSSYNGQFF	TGCAGCGTTGAAGAAGCCTCCTACAGCTCCTACAATGGGCAGTTCTTC
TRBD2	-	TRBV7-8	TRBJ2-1	CASSPGLAGGYSYNEQFF	TGTGCCAGCAGCCCCGGACTAGCGGGGGGGTATTCCTACAATGAGCAGTTCTTC
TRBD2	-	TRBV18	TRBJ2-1	CASSPLPGLAGGRSQSYNEQFF	TGTGCCAGCTCACCCCTCCCGGGACTAGCGGGGGGGAGGTCCCAATCCTACAATGAGCAGTTCTTC
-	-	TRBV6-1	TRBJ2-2	CAITNTGELFF	TGTGCCATCACAAACACCGGGGAGCTGTTTTTT
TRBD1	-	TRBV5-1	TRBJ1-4	CASSLEGARTNEKLFF	TGCGCCAGCAGCTTGGAGGGGGCAAGGACTAATGAAAAACTGTTTTTT
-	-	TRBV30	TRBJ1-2	CAWRWGRNYGYTF	TGTGCCTGGAGGTGGGGGCGCAACTATGGCTACACCTTC
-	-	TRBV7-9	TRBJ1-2	CASSLSTNYGYTF	TGTGCCAGCAGCTTATCAACTAACTATGGCTACACCTTC
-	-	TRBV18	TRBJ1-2	CASSQTANYGYTF	TGTGCCAGCTCACAGACAGCGAACTATGGCTACACCTTC
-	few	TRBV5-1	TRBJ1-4	CASKQGADEKLFF	TGCGCCAGCAAACAGGGTGCTGACGAAAAACTGTTTTTT
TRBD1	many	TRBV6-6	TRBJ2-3	CASSGTGGEDTQYF	TGTGCCAGCAGTGGGACAGGGGGAGAAGATACGCAGTATTTT
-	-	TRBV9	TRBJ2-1	CASSVGPTSYEQFF	TGTGCCAGCAGCGTAGGCCCTACTAGTTATGAGCAGTTCTTC
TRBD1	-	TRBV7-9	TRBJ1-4	CASSLETGAVRTNEKLFF	TGTGCCAGCAGCTTAGAGACAGGGGCTGTGAGGACTAATGAAAAACTGTTTTTT